These 24 T cell receptor beta chains were sequenced from one sample in a study of cytotoxic CD8 clonotypes in ibrutinib-treated CLL (dated by TCRdb to the early 2020s). The time point label here, explained by the study, means: 20 to 25 months on ibrutinib. The method behind the library was the immunoSEQ multiplex PCR assay. TCRdb retrieved this table from immuneACCESS and kept in-frame rearrangements only. Not all clones are present; in checked studies, unresolved V genes account for under half, and no reason is known for the remainder. Across this sample there are approximately 100,000 clones, with 45% to 65% seen only once. The ten largest clones take up 37% of the sample. The input for sequencing was PBMCs, taken after 24 months of ibrutinib treatment. The receptors derive from a human donor with chronic lymphocytic leukemia.

The rearrangement links TRBV6-1 to TRBJ1-3; the D is unclear. This CDR3 is 15 amino acids long. The V gene lost 7 bases and the J gene lost 0 bases, with 13 bases spanning the gap. Germline V gives CDR1 MNHNS, CDR2 SASEGT. CDR3 bases: TGTGCCAGCAACCCAGGCATAGGCTCTGGAAACACCATATATTTT. Its translation is CASNPGIGSGNTIYF.

This clone was observed a handful of times. The genes are TRBV12-5 and TRBJ1-1; 8 nucleotides align to TRBD1. The CDR3 has 13 residues. The V gene end was trimmed by 4 bases and the J gene end by 4 bases; junction bases not matched to a gene: 2. Germline values: CDR1 LGHNT, CDR2 FRNRAP. CDR3 in amino acids: CASGSDRATEAFF. For the CDR3, the DNA is TGTGCTAGTGGTTCGGACAGGGCCACTGAAGCTTTCTTT.

CDR3 DNA sequence: TGTGCTAGTGGTTTGGTACTCACAGGCAATCAGCCCCAGCATTTT. Amino acid sequence: CASGLVLTGNQPQHF. The chain links TRBV12-5 to TRBJ1-5; D gene ambiguous. The CDR3 loop spans 15 amino acids. V gave up 0 bases and J gave up 2 bases, with 8 bases separating them. CDR1 is LGHNT and CDR2 is FRNRAP in the germline V gene.

The genes are TRBV6-1 and TRBJ1-1, with 8 bases aligning to TRBD1. Per germline, CDR1 MNHNS and CDR2 SASEGT. The CDR3 extends over 13 amino acids. The ends lost 7 bases at V and 6 bases at J; junction bases unmatched: 7. CDR3 residues: CASTKQGDAEAFF. The CDR3 DNA sequence: TGTGCCAGCACTAAACAGGGGGACGCTGAAGCTTTCTTT.

This clone was counted only a few times. The junction does not match germline at one end; this may be a read error. The chain combines TRBV18 with TRBJ1-5, with TRBD1 as a possible D gene (5 bases). Germline V CDR1 and CDR2: KGHSH, LQKENI. The CDR3 spans 13 residues. The CDR3 region is CASSPGADQPQHF. DNA of the CDR3: TGTGCCAGTTCACCCGGGGCTGATCAGCCCCAGCATTTT.

The V call is TRBV5-1, the J call TRBJ2-7, with D uncertain. The V end lost 0 bases, the J end lost 0 bases, and 10 bases lay between the germline ends. The CDR3 has 15 residues. Germline CDR1 reads SGHRS; CDR2 reads YFSETQ. The CDR3 region is CASSLDGMYSYEQYF. CDR3 DNA sequence: TGCGCCAGCAGCTTGGACGGAATGTACTCCTACGAGCAGTACTTC.

The chain employs TRBV5-5 and TRBJ1-1; D gene ambiguous. Trimming took off 4 bases at V and 2 bases at J, with 9 bases between the two ends. Germline lookup yields CDR1 SGHKS and CDR2 YYEKEE (reference sequence). The CDR3 has 13 amino acids. CDR3 nucleotides: TGTGCCAGCAGCCGCTATGTAAACACTGAAGCTTTCTTT. Amino acids: CASSRYVNTEAFF.

This chain connects TRBV19 to TRBJ2-2; 11 bases map to TRBD1. J was trimmed by 6 bases and V by 6 bases; bases with no gene match: 3. In germline, CDR1 is LNHDA, CDR2 SQIVND (reference sequence). CDR3 length equals 14 residues. The CDR3 is CASRGQGASGELFF. Written as DNA, the CDR3 is TGTGCCAGTAGAGGACAGGGGGCGTCCGGGGAGCTGTTTTTT.

The chain has TRBV25-1 and TRBJ1-6, with TRBD1 identical over 7 bases. V gave up 6 bases and J gave up 4 bases; unmatched junction bases: 0. The germline V gene encodes CDR1 MGHDK and CDR2 SYGVNS. The CDR3 has 13 amino acids. CDR3 coding DNA: TGTGCCAGCAGGGGACAGTATAATTCACCCCTCCACTTT. It codes for CASRGQYNSPLHF.

The chain joins TRBV6-1 to TRBJ1-1; possible D gene TRBD1, 5 bases. Germline V gives CDR1 MNHNS, CDR2 SASEGT. The CDR3 extends over 13 amino acids. The V end lost 1 base, the J end lost 5 bases, and 8 bases lay between the germline ends. The CDR3 DNA sequence: TGTGCCAGCAGTGAAGGGGGGTGGACTGAAGCTTTCTTT. It translates to CASSEGGWTEAFF.

This clone was observed a handful of times. The chain joins TRBV23-1 to TRBJ2-2; the D gene could be TRBD1 or TRBD2 (6 bases each). TRBV23-1 falls under the ORF class, with uncertain function. Trimming took off 6 bases at V and 5 bases at J, with 16 bases between the two ends. The CDR3 extends over 15 amino acids. CDR3: CASRNMGGRTGELFF. The DNA for the CDR3 is TGCGCCAGCAGAAATATGGGGGGCCGGACCGGGGAGCTGTTTTTT.

This sequence joins TRBV14 and TRBJ2-7, with D possibly matching TRBD2 (5 bases). In germline, CDR1 is SGHDN, CDR2 FVKESK. Trimming stripped 1 base from V and 3 bases from J, with 13 bases between. This CDR3 region has 15 residues. Written as DNA, the CDR3 is TGTGCCAGCAGCCAAGGGGTCGGGATGGGCTACGAGCAGTACTTC. It translates to CASSQGVGMGYEQYF. The variable domain in full, with the rest retrieved from reference TRBV14 and TRBJ2-7, is EAGVTQFPSHSVIEKGQTVTLRCDPISGHDNLYWYRRVMGKEIKFLLHFVKESKQDESGMPNNRFLAERTGGTYSTLKVQPAELEDSGVYFCASSQGVGMGYEQYFGPGTRLTVT.

V usage is TRBV7-2 and J usage is TRBJ2-1; TRBD2 matches at 10 bases. Germline CDR1 and CDR2: SGHTA and FQGNSA. This CDR3 is 16 amino acids long. The V segment lost 5 bases and the J segment 5 bases; nucleotides outside the gene matches: 9. CDR3 sequence (DNA): TGTGCCAGCAGCAAAACCAGCGGGGGGGATAACAATGAGCAGTTCTTC. The encoded protein is CASSKTSGGDNNEQFF.

Notes on this clone: Other DNA sequences in the same sample also yield this CDR3. V is TRBV18 and J is TRBJ2-7; no firm D call. The V gene lost 3 bases and the J gene lost 2 bases, with 8 bases spanning the gap. Germline-derived CDR1 and CDR2 are KGHSH and LQKENI. The CDR3 has 13 amino acids. The CDR3 here is CASSPGGPYEQYF. The CDR3 DNA reads TGTGCCAGCTCACCGGGTGGACCCTACGAGCAGTACTTC.

The chain recombines TRBV13 with TRBJ1-2, with D possibly TRBD1 on 5 matching bases. This CDR3 is built from 13 residues. Per the germline V gene, CDR1 is PRHDT and CDR2 is FYEKMQ (reference sequence). V lost 5 bases, J lost 6 bases, and 13 bases lay in between. This CDR3 is CASSIRGDHGYTF. CDR3 DNA: TGTGCCAGCAGCATCCGAGGGGACCATGGCTACACCTTC.

This clone turned up a few times. The chain has TRBV9 and TRBJ1-2; the D gene is possibly TRBD1 (5 bases). CDR3 length: 14 amino acids. Germline CDR1 SGDLS, CDR2 YYNGEE. Trimming left V 6 bases short and J 4 bases short, with 16 bases between. The CDR3 loop is CASTPSTGPYGYTF. As DNA, the CDR3 is TGTGCCAGCACCCCTAGCACAGGACCCTATGGCTACACCTTC. Based on the CDR3 plus reference TRBV9 and TRBJ1-2, the full variable domain is DSGVTQTPKHLITATGQRVTLRCSPRSGDLSVYWYQQSLDQGLQFLIQYYNGEERAKGNILERFSAQQFPDLHSELNLSSLELGDSALYFCASTPSTGPYGYTFGSGTRLTVV.

The rearrangement uses TRBV27 and TRBJ2-3; TRBD2 matches 11 bases. The CDR3 runs to 15 residues. Germline V lookup: CDR1 MNHEY, CDR2 SMNVEV (reference sequence). J gave up 4 bases and V 5 bases, and 5 bases lay outside the gene matches. CDR3 in DNA: TGTGCCAGCAGTCATGGTAGCGGGGGGGCAGATACGCAGTATTTT. It codes for CASSHGSGGADTQYF.

The chain recombines TRBV5-1 with TRBJ2-2, with 8 bases identical to TRBD1. The CDR3 has 14 amino acids. The germline CDR1 and CDR2 sequences are SGHRS and YFSETQ. Trimming at V came to 5 bases and at J to 6 bases, leaving 6 bases not matched to a gene. The CDR3 here is CASRRQGASGELFF. The CDR3 DNA follows: TGCGCCAGCAGAAGGCAGGGGGCGTCCGGGGAGCTGTTTTTT.

As to this clone: This may come from a read error, since a much larger clone is one base off. The chain carries TRBV7-8 and TRBJ2-7, with D perhaps matching TRBD1 or TRBD2 (5 bases each). The CDR3 runs to 15 residues. Trimming stripped 0 bases from V and 5 bases from J, with 14 bases between. The germline CDR1 and CDR2 sequences are SGHVS and FQNEAQ. CDR3: CASSLAPGAPHEQYF. CDR3 nucleotide sequence: TGTGCCAGCAGCTTAGCCCCCGGGGCGCCCCACGAGCAGTACTTC.

The CDR3 coding sequence is TGTGCCAGCACCCCAAAAACTGAAGCTTTCTTT. Translated: CASTPKTEAFF. The chain employs TRBV2 and TRBJ1-1; D gene ambiguous. The ends were cut back, 7 bases at V and 5 bases at J, with 8 bases in the middle. Germline V gene data show CDR1 as SNHLY and CDR2 as FYNNEI. The CDR3 covers 11 residues.

The chain couples TRBV4-1 to TRBJ2-5, with D perhaps assigned TRBD1 or TRBD2 (7 bases each). CDR3 length: 11 amino acids. Germline CDR1 and CDR2: MGHRA and YSYEKL. V was pared by 9 bases and J by 5 bases, with 10 bases between. The CDR3 bases are TGCGCCAGTCAGGGGGGGGAGACCCAGTACTTC. Protein: CASQGGETQYF.

This chain joins TRBV27 and TRBJ1-6, with unresolved D. CDR1 MNHEY and CDR2 SMNVEV come from the germline V gene (reference sequence). V lost 0 bases to trimming and J lost 5 bases, with 8 bases between them. The CDR3 spans 15 residues. CDR3 coding DNA: TGTGCCAGCAGTTTATCGGTGGTCGATAATTCACCCCTCCACTTT. Its translation is CASSLSVVDNSPLHF.

There are a few counts of this clone. This rearrangement joins TRBV7-6 to TRBJ1-1; 11 bases are a match to TRBD1. J gave up 9 bases and V 5 bases, and 5 bases lay outside the gene matches. The germline V gene encodes CDR1 SGHVS and CDR2 FNYEAQ. This CDR3 region has 13 residues. CDR3 in amino acids: CASSLGQGGKAFF. The CDR3 nucleotides read TGTGCCAGCAGCCTGGGACAGGGGGGAAAAGCTTTCTTT.

This rearrangement joins TRBV7-2 to TRBJ2-3; D perhaps matches TRBD2 (5 bases). The germline CDR1 and CDR2 sequences are SGHTA and FQGNSA. The CDR3 runs 11 residues. V lost 6 bases, J lost 7 bases, and 8 bases lay in between. CDR3: CASSTGNTQYF. DNA for the CDR3: TGTGCCAGCAGTACGGGGAATACGCAGTATTTT.